Described below is a single TCR beta chain sequence and its context. What it binds is not known. There are 15 residues in the CDR3. CDR1 is SGHTA and CDR2 is FQGNSA in the germline V gene. Trimming took 5 bases from V and 4 from J, leaving 16 bases between them. Assay: immunoSEQ multiplex PCR; the TCRdb copy retains only in-frame clones and omits some. The data hold over 100,000 clones, with 80% to 90% observed a single time. The entry originates in a study of T cell responses to AZD1222 COVID-19 vaccine. Study-wide findings and caveats: All repertoire sampling was performed exclusively after the peak T cell response. Spike-specific TCR depth and breadth grew after two AZD1222 doses. Baseline antibody screening turned up just six seropositive AZD1222 recipients. Donors were mostly white British, more females; clonal diversity possibly underestimated.

The receptor comes from an adult in good health. The material sequenced was peripheral blood, taken on day 0 of AZD1222 vaccination. The V gene is TRBV7-2, the J gene TRBJ2-3; maybe TRBD2 (6 bases). The CDR3 region is CASSPRGGAADTQYF. The CDR3 DNA sequence: TGTGCCAGCAGCCCCAGAGGAGGGGCCGCAGATACGCAGTATTTT.